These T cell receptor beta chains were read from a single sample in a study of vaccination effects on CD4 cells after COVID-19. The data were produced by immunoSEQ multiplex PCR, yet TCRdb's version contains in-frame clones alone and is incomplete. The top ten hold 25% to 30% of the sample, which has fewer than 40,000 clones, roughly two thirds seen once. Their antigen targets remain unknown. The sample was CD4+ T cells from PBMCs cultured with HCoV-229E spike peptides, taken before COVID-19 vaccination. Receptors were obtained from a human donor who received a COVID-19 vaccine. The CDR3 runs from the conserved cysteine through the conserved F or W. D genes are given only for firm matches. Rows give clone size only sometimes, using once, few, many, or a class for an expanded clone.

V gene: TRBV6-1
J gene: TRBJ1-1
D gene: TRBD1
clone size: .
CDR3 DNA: TGTGCCAGCAGTGAAGGGGGAAAGGGGGCCAACACTGAAGCTTTCTTT
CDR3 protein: CASSEGGKGANTEAFF

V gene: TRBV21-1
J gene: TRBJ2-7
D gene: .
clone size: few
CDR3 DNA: TGTGCCAGCAGCAATGGGGAAAGAGGGTCCTACGAGCAGTACTTC
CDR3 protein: CASSNGERGSYEQYF

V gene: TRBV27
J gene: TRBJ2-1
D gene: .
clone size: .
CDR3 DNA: TGTGCCAGCAGTTTAAAATTCGTGGGAGAAAAGATCCGCGGAAACTACAATGAGCAGTTCTTC
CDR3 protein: CASSLKFVGEKIRGNYNEQFF

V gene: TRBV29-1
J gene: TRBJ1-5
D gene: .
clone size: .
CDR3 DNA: TGCAGCGTTGGGGGGGGCAATCAGCCCCAGCATTTT
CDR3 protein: CSVGGGNQPQHF

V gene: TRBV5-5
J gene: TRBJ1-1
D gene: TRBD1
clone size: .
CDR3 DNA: TGTGCCAGCAGCAACGACAGGGTCTCCCCTGCTTTCTTT
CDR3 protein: CASSNDRVSPAFF

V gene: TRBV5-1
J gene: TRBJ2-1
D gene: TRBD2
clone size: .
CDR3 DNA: TGCGCCAGCAGCTTGTCGGTAGCGGGGGGGCAACCGTTCTTC
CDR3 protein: CASSLSVAGGQPFF

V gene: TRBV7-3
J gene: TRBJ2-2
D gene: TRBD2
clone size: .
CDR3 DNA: TGTGCCAGCAGCTATCGCGGGGGAGACCCCACCGGGGAGCTGTTTTTT
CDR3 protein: CASSYRGGDPTGELFF

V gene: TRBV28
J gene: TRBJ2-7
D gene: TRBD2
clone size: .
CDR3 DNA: TGTGCCAGCAGTCCCGGGGATAGCGGGTTTAGCGAGCAGTACTTC
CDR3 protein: CASSPGDSGFSEQYF

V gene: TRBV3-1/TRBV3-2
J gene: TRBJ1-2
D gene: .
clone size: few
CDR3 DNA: TGTGCCAGCAGCCAACAGGGGCCCTCCTATGGCTACACCTTC
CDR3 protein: CASSQQGPSYGYTF

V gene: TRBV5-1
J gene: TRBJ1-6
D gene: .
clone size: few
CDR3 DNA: TGCGCCAGCAGAGAGACAGGTTCTCTTAGTTCAAATTCACCCCTCCACTTT
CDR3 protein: CASRETGSLSSNSPLHF

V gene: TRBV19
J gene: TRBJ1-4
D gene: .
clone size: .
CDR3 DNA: TGTGCCAGTAGTCGGGGGGGTGACGAAAAACTGTTTTTT
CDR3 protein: CASSRGGDEKLFF

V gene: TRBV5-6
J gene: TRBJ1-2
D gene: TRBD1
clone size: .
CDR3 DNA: TGTGCCAGCACCTTGGGACAGGGAATTGGTGGCTACACCTTC
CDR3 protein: CASTLGQGIGGYTF

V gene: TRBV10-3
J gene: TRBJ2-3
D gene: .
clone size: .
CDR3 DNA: TGTGCCATCAGTGGTAATACCGGGACTAGCACAGATACGCAGTATTTT
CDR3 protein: CAISGNTGTSTDTQYF

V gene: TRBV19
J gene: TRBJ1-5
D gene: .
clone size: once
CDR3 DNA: TGTGCCAGTAGTATTCCCGCAGGGGGCAATCAGCCCCAGCATTTT
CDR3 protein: CASSIPAGGNQPQHF

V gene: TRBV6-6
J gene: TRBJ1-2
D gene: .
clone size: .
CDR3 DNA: TGTGCCAGCAGTTACTCAGGGTTTCGCGGCTACACCTTC
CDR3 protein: CASSYSGFRGYTF

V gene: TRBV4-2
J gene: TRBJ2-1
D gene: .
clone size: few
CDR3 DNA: TGTGCCAGCAGCCGAGAGGGGGGCCTCAATGAGCAGTTCTTC
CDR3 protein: CASSREGGLNEQFF

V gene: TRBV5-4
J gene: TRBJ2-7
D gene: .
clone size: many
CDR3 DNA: TGTGCCAGCAGCTTGGCCGAAGGGGCGTACGAGCAGTACTTC
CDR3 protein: CASSLAEGAYEQYF

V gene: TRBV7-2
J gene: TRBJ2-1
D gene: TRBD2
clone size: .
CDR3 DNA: TGTGCCAGCAGCTTAGATTTGGGGGCGGGAGGCTCCTACAATGAGCAGTTCTTC
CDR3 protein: CASSLDLGAGGSYNEQFF

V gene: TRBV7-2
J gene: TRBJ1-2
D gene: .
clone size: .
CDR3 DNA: TGTGCCAGCAGCTTACAGGGCTATGGCTACACCTTC
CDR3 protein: CASSLQGYGYTF

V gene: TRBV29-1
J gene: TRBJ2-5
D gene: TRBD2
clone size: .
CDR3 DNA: TGCAGCGTTGAAGCGGGGGGGGGTCGGCAAGAGACCCAGTACTTC
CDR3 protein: CSVEAGGGRQETQYF

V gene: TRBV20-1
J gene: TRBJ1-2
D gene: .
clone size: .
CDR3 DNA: TGCAGTGCTAGTCCTCTGGGGGAAAACGGCTACACCTTC
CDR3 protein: CSASPLGENGYTF

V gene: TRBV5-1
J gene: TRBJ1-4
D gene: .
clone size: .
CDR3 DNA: TGCGCCAGCAGCTTGGCCGGGACGGCCAATGAAAAACTGTTTTTT
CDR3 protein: CASSLAGTANEKLFF

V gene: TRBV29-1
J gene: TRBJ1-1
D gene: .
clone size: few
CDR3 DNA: TGCAGCGTTGACAGTTGGAACACTGAAGCTTTCTTT
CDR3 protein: CSVDSWNTEAFF

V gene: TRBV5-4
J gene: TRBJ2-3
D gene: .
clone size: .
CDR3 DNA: TGTGCCAGCAGCTTGGGGGGGATTGGGACGGATACGCAGTATTTT
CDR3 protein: CASSLGGIGTDTQYF

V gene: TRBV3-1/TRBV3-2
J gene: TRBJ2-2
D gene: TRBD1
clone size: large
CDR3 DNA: TGTGCCAGCAGTCCACAGGGGGCGGGGACCGGGGAGCTGTTTTTT
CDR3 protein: CASSPQGAGTGELFF

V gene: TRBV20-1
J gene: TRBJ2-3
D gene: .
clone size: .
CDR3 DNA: TGCAGTGCTAGAGCCAAAGATACGCAGTATTTT
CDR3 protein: CSARAKDTQYF

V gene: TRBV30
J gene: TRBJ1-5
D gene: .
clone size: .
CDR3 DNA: TGTGCCTGGAGTGTACTCGAGGGGCGAGGGCCCCAGCATTTT
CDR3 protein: CAWSVLEGRGPQHF

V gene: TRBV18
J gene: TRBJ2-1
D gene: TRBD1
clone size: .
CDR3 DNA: TGTGCCAGCTCACCAAACCTCTCGGCAGGGGGGTTCTTC
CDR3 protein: CASSPNLSAGGFF

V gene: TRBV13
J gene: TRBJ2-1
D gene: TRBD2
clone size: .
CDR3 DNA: TGTGCCAGCAGATTAGGACTAGCGGGAGCTCTCGATGAGCAGTTCTTC
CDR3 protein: CASRLGLAGALDEQFF

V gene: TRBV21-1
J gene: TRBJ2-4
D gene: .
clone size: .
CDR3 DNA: TGTGCCAGCAGCATAGAACAGAACAAAAACATTCAGTACTTC
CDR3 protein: CASSIEQNKNIQYF

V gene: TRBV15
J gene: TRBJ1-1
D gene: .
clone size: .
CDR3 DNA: TGTGCCACCAGCAGAAGGTCGACGAACACTGAAGCTTTCTTT
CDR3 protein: CATSRRSTNTEAFF

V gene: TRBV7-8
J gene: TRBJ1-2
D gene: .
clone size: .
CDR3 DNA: TGTGCCAGCAGCTTAGCAGGGGCGGGGAACTATGGCTACACCTTC
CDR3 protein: CASSLAGAGNYGYTF

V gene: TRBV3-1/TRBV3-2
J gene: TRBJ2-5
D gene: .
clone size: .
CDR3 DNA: TGTGCCAGCAGCCAGGGGGGCGCAGAGACCCAGTACTTC
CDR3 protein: CASSQGGAETQYF

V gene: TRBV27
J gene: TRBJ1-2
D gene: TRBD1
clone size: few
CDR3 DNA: TGTGCCAGCAGTCTCGGTACAGGGGGTCGAGGCTACACCTTC
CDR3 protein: CASSLGTGGRGYTF

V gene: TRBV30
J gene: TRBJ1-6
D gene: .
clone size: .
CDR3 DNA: TGTGCCTCGGCGAACTCCTATAATTCACCCCTCCACTTT
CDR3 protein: CASANSYNSPLHF

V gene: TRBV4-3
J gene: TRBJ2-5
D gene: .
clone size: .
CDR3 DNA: TGCGCCAGCAGCCAAGATGCCGGACCCACGGAGACCCAGTACTTC
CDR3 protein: CASSQDAGPTETQYF

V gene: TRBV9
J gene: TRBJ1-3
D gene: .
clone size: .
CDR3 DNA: TGTGCCAGCAGCGTTGAGGGGGGTGGAAACACCATATATTTT
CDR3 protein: CASSVEGGGNTIYF

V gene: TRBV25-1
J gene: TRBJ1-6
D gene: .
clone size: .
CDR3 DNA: TGTGCCAGCAGTGAATCCTTGACGGGCGATTCACCCCTCCACTTT
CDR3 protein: CASSESLTGDSPLHF

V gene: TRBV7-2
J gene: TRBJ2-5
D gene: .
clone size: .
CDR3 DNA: TGTGCCAGCAGCTTAGGAACAGGGATGGGGACCCAGTACTTC
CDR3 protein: CASSLGTGMGTQYF

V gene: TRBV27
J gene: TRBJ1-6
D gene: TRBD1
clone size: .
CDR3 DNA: TGTGCCAGCAGCCCCGACAGGGGGCGCCGAAATTCACCCCTCCACTTT
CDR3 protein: CASSPDRGRRNSPLHF

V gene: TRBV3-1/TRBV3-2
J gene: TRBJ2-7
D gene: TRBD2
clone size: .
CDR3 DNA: TGTGCCAGCAGCCAAAGAGCGGGAGTCCACGAGCAGTACTTC
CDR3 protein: CASSQRAGVHEQYF

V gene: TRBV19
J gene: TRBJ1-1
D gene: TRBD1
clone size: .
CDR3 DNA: TGTGCCAGTAGTTCCACAGGGGGGAGAACTGAAGCTTTCTTT
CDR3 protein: CASSSTGGRTEAFF